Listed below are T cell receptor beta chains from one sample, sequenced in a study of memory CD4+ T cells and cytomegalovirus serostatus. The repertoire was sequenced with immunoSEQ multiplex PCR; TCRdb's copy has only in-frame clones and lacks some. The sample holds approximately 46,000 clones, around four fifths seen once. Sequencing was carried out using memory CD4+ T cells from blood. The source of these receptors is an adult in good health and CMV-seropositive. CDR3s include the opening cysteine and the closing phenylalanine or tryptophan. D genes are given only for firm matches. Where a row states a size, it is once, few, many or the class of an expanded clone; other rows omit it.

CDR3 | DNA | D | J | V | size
CARRSRGEANTGELFF | TGTGCCCGTAGGTCCCGGGGGGAGGCGAACACCGGGGAGCTGTTTTTT | TRBD2 | TRBJ2-2 | TRBV28 | -
CASSLEGVGNQPQHF | TGTGCCAGCAGCTTGGAGGGGGTCGGCAATCAGCCCCAGCATTTT | - | TRBJ1-5 | TRBV7-2 | few
CASSFMAGEGAEAFF | TGTGCCAGCAGCTTTATGGCCGGGGAAGGGGCTGAAGCTTTCTTT | - | TRBJ1-1 | TRBV7-9 | few
CASSAPGQGATEAFF | TGCGCCAGCAGCGCACCGGGACAGGGCGCGACTGAAGCTTTCTTT | TRBD1 | TRBJ1-1 | TRBV5-1 | few
CASSFGEQQPQHF | TGTGCCAGCAGTTTTGGGGAACAGCAGCCCCAGCATTTT | - | TRBJ1-5 | TRBV28 | -
CASSDNWGADTQYF | TGTGCCAGCAGTGACAATTGGGGTGCAGATACGCAGTATTTT | - | TRBJ2-3 | TRBV6-4 | -
CASRAYSYNSPLHF | TGTGCCAGCAGGGCGTACTCCTATAATTCACCCCTCCACTTT | - | TRBJ1-6 | TRBV2 | -
CASSLDAGRLSGELFF | TGTGCCAGCAGCTTAGATGCAGGGAGGCTCTCCGGGGAGCTGTTTTTT | - | TRBJ2-2 | TRBV11-3 | -
CASSRGGTPDYGYTF | TGTGCCAGCAGCCGCGGAGGCACTCCCGACTATGGCTACACCTTC | - | TRBJ1-2 | TRBV25-1 | -
CASSSSTSGGQETQYF | TGTGCCAGCAGCTCTTCGACTAGCGGGGGTCAAGAGACCCAGTACTTC | TRBD2 | TRBJ2-5 | TRBV2 | -
CASQKDRALGGYTF | TGTGCCAGCCAAAAGGACAGGGCGTTGGGTGGCTACACCTTC | TRBD1 | TRBJ1-2 | TRBV19 | -
CASMRRDSTNEKLFF | TGTGCCAGCATGAGAAGGGACTCAACTAATGAAAAACTGTTTTTT | - | TRBJ1-4 | TRBV11-2 | -
CASSSPTGAYGYTF | TGTGCCAGCAGCTCCCCGACAGGGGCCTATGGCTACACCTTC | TRBD1 | TRBJ1-2 | TRBV5-4 | -
CASSYRDREETQYF | TGTGCCAGCAGTTACCGGGACAGGGAAGAGACCCAGTACTTC | TRBD1 | TRBJ2-5 | TRBV6-6 | -
CASSQSSGANTGELFF | TGCGCCAGCAGTCAATCGAGCGGGGCGAACACCGGGGAGCTGTTTTTT | TRBD2 | TRBJ2-2 | TRBV23-1 | -
CASSESGEQDNEQFF | TGCGCCAGCAGTGAGAGTGGTGAACAAGACAATGAGCAGTTCTTC | - | TRBJ2-1 | TRBV10-2 | -
CASSLEGWSERGQEQFF | TGCGCCAGCAGCTTGGAAGGGTGGAGCGAGAGGGGACAGGAGCAGTTCTTC | TRBD1 | TRBJ2-1 | TRBV5-1 | once
CASSLAQGVGYTF | TGTGCCAGCAGCTTGGCGCAGGGGGTGGGCTACACCTTC | TRBD1 | TRBJ1-2 | TRBV5-4 | -
CASSVLDSSYEQYF | TGTGCCAGCAGCGTATTGGACAGTTCCTACGAGCAGTACTTC | - | TRBJ2-7 | TRBV9 | -
CASSSTPRGDEQYF | TGTGCTAGCAGCTCGACACCCCGCGGGGACGAGCAGTACTTC | - | TRBJ2-7 | TRBV7-7 | -
CASSSVGTSGVQAETQYF | TGTGCCAGCAGCAGCGTGGGGACTAGCGGGGTGCAAGCCGAGACCCAGTACTTC | TRBD2 | TRBJ2-5 | TRBV9 | -
CASSHRVGQSTEAFF | TGTGCCAGCAGCCATCGGGTGGGGCAAAGCACTGAAGCTTTCTTT | - | TRBJ1-1 | TRBV14 | few
CASSLARTATDTQYF | TGCGCCAGCAGCTTGGCGAGGACAGCGACAGATACGCAGTATTTT | - | TRBJ2-3 | TRBV5-1 | -
CASSLGGDLSYEQYF | TGTGCCAGCAGTTTGGGTGGGGACCTCTCCTACGAGCAGTACTTC | - | TRBJ2-7 | TRBV6-5 | -
CASSLAGTPDTQYF | TGCGCCAGCAGCTTGGCCGGGACACCAGATACGCAGTATTTT | - | TRBJ2-3 | TRBV5-1 | -
CASIQGDHQPQHF | TGTGCCAGCATTCAGGGGGACCATCAGCCCCAGCATTTT | TRBD1 | TRBJ1-5 | TRBV28 | -
CASSLVETQYF | TGCGCCAGCAGCTTGGTGGAGACCCAGTACTTC | - | TRBJ2-5 | TRBV5-1 | -
CASSLGQGARDTQYF | TGTGCCAGCAGCTTAGGACAGGGGGCAAGGGATACGCAGTATTTT | TRBD1 | TRBJ2-3 | TRBV11-2 | -
CASSSLAGGTDTQYF | TGTGCCAGCAGTTCCCTAGCGGGGGGCACAGATACGCAGTATTTT | TRBD2 | TRBJ2-3 | TRBV28 | -
CASSQAPETGRNIQYF | TGCGCCAGCAGCCAAGCTCCCGAGACAGGGCGAAACATTCAGTACTTC | TRBD1 | TRBJ2-4 | TRBV4-1 | -
CSVGISGSYNEQFF | TGCAGCGTTGGGATTTCAGGGAGCTACAATGAGCAGTTCTTC | - | TRBJ2-1 | TRBV29-1 | -
CAISAGGSTDTQYF | TGTGCCATCAGTGCCGGGGGGAGCACAGATACGCAGTATTTT | TRBD2 | TRBJ2-3 | TRBV10-3 | -
CAISEPKPGAGEDTQYF | TGTGCCATCAGTGAGCCCAAACCGGGAGCGGGGGAAGATACGCAGTATTTT | TRBD2 | TRBJ2-3 | TRBV10-3 | -
CASSILDENTGELFF | TGTGCCAGCAGTATTCTAGATGAGAACACCGGGGAGCTGTTTTTT | - | TRBJ2-2 | TRBV25-1 | -
CASSLEPGLDEKLFF | TGCGCCAGCAGCTTGGAACCGGGGCTGGATGAAAAACTGTTTTTT | - | TRBJ1-4 | TRBV5-1 | few
CASRRQENSPLHF | TGTGCCAGCAGAAGACAAGAAAATTCACCCCTCCACTTT | - | TRBJ1-6 | TRBV6-6 | once
CASSQEQWTGGGDTEAFF | TGCGCCAGCAGCCAAGAACAATGGACAGGCGGCGGAGACACTGAAGCTTTCTTT | TRBD1 | TRBJ1-1 | TRBV4-1 | few
CASIGRGRGLNTIYF | TGTGCCAGCATAGGGAGGGGCAGGGGGCTTAACACCATATATTTT | TRBD1 | TRBJ1-3 | TRBV27 | -
CASSLVANSGNTIYF | TGTGCCAGCAGCTTAGTAGCGAACTCTGGAAACACCATATATTTT | - | TRBJ1-3 | TRBV7-2 | -
CASSPRFSPRGRDYGYTF | TGTGCCAGCAGCCCGCGATTCTCGCCCAGGGGGCGGGATTATGGCTACACCTTC | TRBD1 | TRBJ1-2 | TRBV14 | -
CATSFHSDRVYGYTF | TGTGCCACCAGCTTCCACTCGGACAGGGTCTATGGCTACACCTTC | TRBD1 | TRBJ1-2 | TRBV15 | -
CASTPRVGTDTEAFF | TGTGCCAGCACCCCCAGGGTAGGGACGGACACTGAAGCTTTCTTT | - | TRBJ1-1 | TRBV6-4 | -
CASSRGTSENIQYF | TGTGCCAGCAGTAGAGGGACTAGTGAAAACATTCAGTACTTC | TRBD2 | TRBJ2-4 | TRBV6-5 | few
CARRFGTGPGEQYF | TGTGCCAGAAGGTTCGGGACAGGGCCCGGTGAGCAGTACTTC | TRBD1 | TRBJ2-7 | TRBV5-3 | -
CASSQRTGIYEQYF | TGTGCCAGCAGCCAGAGGACGGGAATCTACGAGCAGTACTTC | - | TRBJ2-7 | TRBV7-6 | -
CASRSGGRAGELFF | TGTGCCAGCAGAAGCGGGGGGAGGGCCGGGGAGCTGTTTTTT | TRBD2 | TRBJ2-2 | TRBV6-1 | -
CASSLRDRSRNNEQFF | TGCGCCAGCAGTCTCCGGGACAGGAGCCGCAACAATGAGCAGTTCTTC | TRBD1 | TRBJ2-1 | TRBV5-1 | -
CASSAGRTSGYTETQYF | TGTGCCAGCAGCGCTGGAAGGACTAGCGGGTATACGGAGACCCAGTACTTC | TRBD2 | TRBJ2-5 | TRBV9 | once
CASRRTDGELFF | TGTGCCAGCAGAAGGACAGACGGGGAGCTGTTTTTT | - | TRBJ2-2 | TRBV2 | -
CASSGITGSSSYNEQFF | TGTGCCAGCAGTGGGATTACAGGGAGCAGCTCCTACAATGAGCAGTTCTTC | - | TRBJ2-1 | TRBV2 | -
CASSQSIVLGCYEQYF | TGCGCCAGCAGTCAATCCATCGTCCTAGGGTGCTACGAGCAGTACTTC | - | TRBJ2-7 | TRBV23-1 | -
CSAHPAYEQYF | TGCAGTGCTCACCCCGCCTACGAGCAGTACTTC | - | TRBJ2-7 | TRBV20-1 | -
CASSQMLAGDTGELFF | TGTGCCAGCAGCCAAATGCTAGCGGGAGACACCGGGGAGCTGTTTTTT | TRBD2 | TRBJ2-2 | TRBV4-2 | -
CASSYSGGVDTEAFF | TGTGCCAGCAGTTACTCGGGGGGAGTCGACACTGAAGCTTTCTTT | - | TRBJ1-1 | TRBV6-5 | -
CASRPTGGGSPLHF | TGTGCCAGCAGGCCGACAGGGGGAGGTTCACCCCTCCACTTT | TRBD1 | TRBJ1-6 | TRBV6-6 | -
CASRFMTTGEQYF | TGTGCCAGCAGATTTATGACCACGGGCGAGCAGTACTTC | - | TRBJ2-7 | TRBV6-5 | -